This T cell receptor beta chain was retrieved from a study of blood T cell repertoires in COVID-19. Study summary: Donors in the United States, Italy and Spain gave samples during acute or convalescent COVID-19. PBMCs, B-cell-depleted T cells, or T cells provided the cDNA or gDNA that made up the material.

Source study methods: Reference gene primer amplification gave estimated nucleated cell counts. Libraries were prepared by immunoSEQ multiplex PCR; TCRdb keeps only in-frame clonotypes and omits some of them. The V and J calls and clone size are taken from that table; D and trimming were inferred from the DNA. The sample carries about 100,000 clones, about nine tenths recorded once. V lost 3 bases and J lost 5; bases outside the gene matches: 5. Germline CDR1 is SGHRS and CDR2 is YFSETQ. CDR3 length: 15 residues. The sequencing sample was made of peripheral blood. The chain couples TRBV5-1 to TRBJ2-1; 10 positions agree with TRBD2. This TCR was sampled from a man between 65 and 85 years old with acute or convalescent COVID-19. CDR3 loop: CASSSSGGAHNEQFF. The CDR3, as DNA: TGCGCCAGCAGCTCTAGCGGGGGAGCTCACAATGAGCAGTTCTTC.